Below, 16 T cell receptor beta chains from the same sample are listed, as sequenced in a study of cytomegalovirus exposure and HLA in healthy donors. Using immunoSEQ multiplex PCR, the repertoire was profiled, and TCRdb retains in-frame clones only, with some absent. In the table there are tens of thousands of clones, roughly 96% of which are singletons. Sequenced material: PBMCs. The receptors were sampled from a man aged 18 to 30 in good health and CMV-seronegative.

This rearrangement joins TRBV27 to TRBJ2-3; 8 bases map to TRBD2. V dropped 6 bases and J dropped 6; count of bases not matched to a gene: 8. Germline V gene lookup returns CDR1 MNHEY and CDR2 SMNVEV (reference sequence). This CDR3 is 14 amino acids long. This CDR3 is CASSKAGASDTQYF. The CDR3 nucleotides read TGTGCCAGCAGCAAAGCGGGAGCCTCTGATACGCAGTATTTT.

The chain has TRBV2 and TRBJ1-1; TRBD1 agrees at 8 bases. CDR3 length equals 14 residues. Germline values: CDR1 SNHLY, CDR2 FYNNEI. Trimming at V came to 5 bases and at J to 2 bases, leaving 4 bases not matched to a gene. CDR3 residues: CASSPGQGNTEAFF. Written as DNA, the CDR3 is TGTGCCAGCAGTCCAGGACAGGGAAACACTGAAGCTTTCTTT.

The rearrangement joins TRBV11-2 to TRBJ2-3, with unresolved D. Deletions cut 8 bases from V and 1 base from J, with 13 bases between. This CDR3 region has 14 residues. Germline assignment: CDR1 SGHAT and CDR2 FQNNGV. The CDR3 region is CASGSVEGTDTQYF. The CDR3 region has the DNA TGTGCCAGCGGAAGCGTTGAGGGCACAGATACGCAGTATTTT.

The genes are TRBV27 and TRBJ2-1; D remains ambiguous. From germline, CDR1 is MNHEY and CDR2 SMNVEV (reference sequence). This CDR3 is built from 15 residues. The V end was cut by 3 bases, the J end by 0 bases, with 9 bases between. The DNA of the CDR3 is TGTGCCAGCAGTTTCGATGAGAGCTCCTACAATGAGCAGTTCTTC. Its protein product is CASSFDESSYNEQFF.

The chain is built from TRBV19 and TRBJ2-1; 7 bases agree with TRBD1. V was pared by 3 bases and J by 6 bases, with 5 bases of the junction left unmatched. Per the germline V gene, CDR1 is LNHDA and CDR2 is SQIVND (reference sequence). The CDR3 sequence is 14 residues long. CDR3 loop: CASSISTGPNEQFF. The CDR3 DNA is TGTGCCAGTAGTATCTCGACAGGGCCCAATGAGCAGTTCTTC.

This rearrangement joins TRBV5-1 to TRBJ2-1, with TRBD2 matching over 8 bases. Unmatched junction bases numbered 11, after V lost 4 bases and J lost 5 bases. This CDR3 is built from 16 residues. Germline V CDR1 and CDR2: SGHRS, YFSETQ. The CDR3 DNA reads TGCGCCAGCAGCCCCCTCTGGAGCGGGGGACACAATGAGCAGTTCTTC. Its translation: CASSPLWSGGHNEQFF.

The genes are TRBV5-1 and TRBJ2-7, with 7 nucleotides matching TRBD1. Trimming removed 0 bases from V and 1 base from J; junction bases left unmatched: 4. There are 15 residues in the CDR3. In germline, CDR1 is SGHRS, CDR2 YFSETQ. DNA of the CDR3: TGCGCCAGCAGCTTGGATTGGGACAGATCCTACGAGCAGTACTTC. This codes for CASSLDWDRSYEQYF.

This clone was observed once. Other nucleotide sequences from this sample produce the same CDR3. The V call is TRBV9, the J call TRBJ1-1; D gene uncertain. Per germline, CDR1 SGDLS and CDR2 YYNGEE. The ends were cut back, 0 bases at V and 5 bases at J, with 8 bases in the middle. The CDR3 sequence is 13 residues long. CDR3 sequence reads: CASSVGAGTEAFF. The CDR3 DNA follows: TGTGCCAGCAGCGTAGGGGCTGGGACTGAAGCTTTCTTT. Full variable domain (remainder filled in from reference TRBV9 and TRBJ1-1): DSGVTQTPKHLITATGQRVTLRCSPRSGDLSVYWYQQSLDQGLQFLIQYYNGEERAKGNILERFSAQQFPDLHSELNLSSLELGDSALYFCASSVGAGTEAFFGQGTRLTVV.

This chain uses TRBV27 with TRBJ1-1; no reliable D call. CDR1 MNHEY and CDR2 SMNVEV come from the germline V gene (reference sequence). This CDR3 contains 15 residues. V was trimmed by 4 bases and J by 3 bases, leaving 15 bases between them. Here the CDR3 DNA reads TGTGCCAGCAGTTCCCAGGTTGGAGGCCACACTGAAGCTTTCTTT. Encoded protein: CASSSQVGGHTEAFF.

CDR3 sequence: CAISKTGSNTEAFF. The CDR3 coding sequence is TGTGCCATCAGTAAGACAGGATCGAACACTGAAGCTTTCTTT. The chain recombines TRBV10-3 with TRBJ1-1; weak D call: TRBD1 (6 bases). Trimming took off 5 bases at V and 1 base at J, with 11 bases between the two ends. The CDR3 length is 14 residues. CDR1 and CDR2 from the germline V gene are ENHRY and SYGVKD.

The chain couples TRBV19 to TRBJ1-1; TRBD1 agrees at 8 bases. Germline CDR1 reads LNHDA; CDR2 reads SQIVND (reference sequence). V was clipped by 5 bases and J by 2 bases; unmatched bases: 7. CDR3 size: 15 residues. Written as DNA, the CDR3 is TGTGCCAGTAGTCTACGGACAGGGATTAACACTGAAGCTTTCTTT. It is translated as CASSLRTGINTEAFF.

V gene TRBV19 combines with J gene TRBJ2-5; 7 bases align to TRBD1. This CDR3 contains 14 residues. Germline V gives CDR1 LNHDA, CDR2 SQIVND (reference sequence). V lost 8 bases, J lost 5 bases, and 11 bases stayed unmatched. The CDR3 nucleotides are TGTGCCAGTTTATCCACAGGGGCGGGTGAGACCCAGTACTTC. Its protein product is CASLSTGAGETQYF.

The CDR3 region is CASRPDRGSDGYTF. The CDR3 nucleotides are TGCGCCAGCAGACCTGACAGGGGATCCGATGGCTACACCTTC. The chain recombines TRBV10-2 with TRBJ1-2; 8 bases line up with TRBD1. Germline V gene sequence: CDR1 WSHSY, CDR2 SAAADI. The CDR3 has 14 residues. V lost 6 bases and J lost 6; bases outside the gene matches: 9.

The V and J genes are TRBV28 and TRBJ1-4; TRBD1 might be the D (5 bases). The CDR3 has 15 residues. V was cut by 2 bases and J by 7 bases, with 14 bases left in between. The germline gives CDR1 MDHEN, CDR2 SYDVKM. DNA of the CDR3: TGTGCCAGCAGTTTACGGCAGGGCGTGGGTGAAAAACTGTTTTTT. It specifies CASSLRQGVGEKLFF.

Written as DNA, the CDR3 is TGTGCCAGTAGTTCTGGAGGGTATAGCAATCAGCCCCAGCATTTT. This codes for CASSSGGYSNQPQHF. The genes are TRBV19 and TRBJ1-5; D remains unclear. This CDR3 contains 15 residues. V was cut by 5 bases and J by 0 bases, with 11 bases left in between. From germline, CDR1 is LNHDA and CDR2 SQIVND (reference sequence).

The chain links TRBV18 to TRBJ1-1; the match to TRBD1 covers 7 bases. In germline, CDR1 is KGHSH, CDR2 LQKENI. J lost 2 bases, V lost 6 bases, and 9 bases had no gene match. The length of the CDR3 is 15 residues. The CDR3 spells CASSPGTADNTEAFF. For the CDR3, the DNA is TGTGCCAGCTCGCCCGGGACAGCTGACAACACTGAAGCTTTCTTT.